The sequence of this T cell receptor beta chain was determined in a study of cytomegalovirus exposure and HLA in healthy donors. Study-level findings and limits: The study flagged about 160 TCR beta chains as cytomegalovirus-associated.

The primer mix had 60 Vbeta and 13 Jbeta primers. Profiling relied on immunoSEQ multiplex PCR, and the TCRdb table lists in-frame clones only, not all of them. The sample consists of around 170,000 clones, approximately 81% of them appearing once. V dropped 5 bases and J dropped 2 bases, with 22 bases sitting between them. This CDR3 is 17 amino acids long. Germline assignment: CDR1 SGHTA and CDR2 FQGNSA. A remark on this clone: No antigen is known for it.

The gene calls are TRBV7-2 and TRBJ2-7, with D possibly matching TRBD2 (5 bases). The receptor was isolated from a man aged 50-59 years in good health and CMV-seronegative. Sequenced sample: PBMCs. In nucleotides, the CDR3 is TGTGCCAGCAGCCGACGTTATGACCCGGGGTCGACCTACGAGCAGTACTTC. This translates into CASSRRYDPGSTYEQYF.